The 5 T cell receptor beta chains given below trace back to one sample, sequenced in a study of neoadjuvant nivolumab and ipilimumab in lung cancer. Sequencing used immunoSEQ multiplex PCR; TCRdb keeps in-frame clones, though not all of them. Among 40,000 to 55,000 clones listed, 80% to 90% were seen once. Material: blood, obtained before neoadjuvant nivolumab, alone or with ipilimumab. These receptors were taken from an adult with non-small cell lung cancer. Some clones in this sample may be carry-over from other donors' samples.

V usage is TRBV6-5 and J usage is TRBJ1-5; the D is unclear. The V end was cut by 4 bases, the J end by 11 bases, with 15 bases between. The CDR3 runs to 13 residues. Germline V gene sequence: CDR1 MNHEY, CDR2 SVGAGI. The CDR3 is CASSSSPSKAQHF. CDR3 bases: TGTGCCAGCAGTTCCTCCCCGTCGAAGGCCCAGCATTTT.

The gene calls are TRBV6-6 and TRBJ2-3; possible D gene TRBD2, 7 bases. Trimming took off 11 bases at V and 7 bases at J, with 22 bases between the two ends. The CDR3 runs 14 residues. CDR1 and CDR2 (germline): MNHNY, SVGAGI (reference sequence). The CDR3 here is CAAGLAGARNTQYF. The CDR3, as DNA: TGTGCCGCGGGGCTGGCGGGGGCCCGAAATACGCAGTATTTT.

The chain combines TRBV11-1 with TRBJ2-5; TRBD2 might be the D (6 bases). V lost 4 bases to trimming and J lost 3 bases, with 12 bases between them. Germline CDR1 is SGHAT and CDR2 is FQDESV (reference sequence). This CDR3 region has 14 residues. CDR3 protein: CASSSTGGEETQYF. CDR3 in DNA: TGTGCCAGCAGCTCTACCGGGGGAGAAGAGACCCAGTACTTC.

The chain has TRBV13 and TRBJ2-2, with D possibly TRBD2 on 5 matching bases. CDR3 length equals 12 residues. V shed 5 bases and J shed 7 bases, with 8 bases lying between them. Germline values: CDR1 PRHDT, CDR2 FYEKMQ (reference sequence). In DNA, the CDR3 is TGTGCCAGCAGCCACGAGGGCGGGGAGCTGTTTTTT. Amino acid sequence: CASSHEGGELFF.

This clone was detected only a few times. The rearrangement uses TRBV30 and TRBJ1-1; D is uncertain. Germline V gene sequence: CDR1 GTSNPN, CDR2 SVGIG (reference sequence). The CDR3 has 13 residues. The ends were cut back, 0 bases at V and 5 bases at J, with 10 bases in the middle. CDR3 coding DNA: TGTGCCTGGAGTGTATCGGAAGAGACTGAAGCTTTCTTT. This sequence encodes CAWSVSEETEAFF.